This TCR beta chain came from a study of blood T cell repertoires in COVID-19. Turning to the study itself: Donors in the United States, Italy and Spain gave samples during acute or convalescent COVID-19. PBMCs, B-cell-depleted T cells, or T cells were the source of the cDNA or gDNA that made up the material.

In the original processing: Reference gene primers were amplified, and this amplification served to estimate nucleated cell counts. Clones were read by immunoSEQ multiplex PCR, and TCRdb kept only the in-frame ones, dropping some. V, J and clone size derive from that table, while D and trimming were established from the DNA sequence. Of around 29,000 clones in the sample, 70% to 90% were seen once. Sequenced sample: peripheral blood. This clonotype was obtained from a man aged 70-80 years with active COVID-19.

The CDR3 DNA follows: TGTGCCAGCAGTTTGTCTAGGAGGTCTCCAAGAAGCACAGATACGCAGTATTTT. This encodes CASSLSRRSPRSTDTQYF. The chain has TRBV27 and TRBJ2-3, with D possibly TRBD2 on 5 matching bases. The germline V gene encodes CDR1 MNHEY and CDR2 SMNVEV (reference sequence). The CDR3 loop spans 18 amino acids. Trimming took 3 bases from V and 0 from J, leaving 19 bases between them.